The present entry profiles one T cell receptor (beta chain) with its context. The data belong to a study of control samples from healthy donors and cancer patients. Here immunoSEQ multiplex PCR was the method, and the copy in TCRdb shows in-frame clones only, minus some. The data show 150,000 to 200,000 clones, around 91% seen once. V gave up 1 base and J gave up 7 bases; unmatched junction bases: 4. Germline V gives CDR1 GTSNPN, CDR2 SVGIG (reference sequence). The CDR3 spans 14 residues. The TCR sequence derives from a woman aged 25 to 39 in good health. The genes are TRBV30 and TRBJ2-2; the match to TRBD1 covers 9 bases. The sequenced material came from blood. CDR3 residues: CAWSGQGGNGELFF. In DNA, the CDR3 is TGTGCCTGGAGTGGACAGGGGGGGAACGGGGAGCTGTTTTTT.